The 31 T cell receptor beta chains below were found in one sample sequenced in a study of T cells after yellow fever vaccination. TCRdb re-derived calls from the 5' RACE reads in MiXCR, one entry per CDR3 protein. The table includes about 170,000 distinct CDR3 sequences, roughly 11% detected once. Specimen: CD8+ T cells sorted from PBMCs, collected 15 days after the yellow fever booster vaccination. Every receptor here comes from a man between 18 and 35 years old who received the YFV17D yellow fever vaccine.

This clonotype was detected a few times. V usage is TRBV7-9 and J usage is TRBJ2-3; 8 positions agree with TRBD2. CDR1 SEHNR and CDR2 FQNEAQ come from the germline V gene (reference sequence). The CDR3 is 16 amino acids. V shed 8 bases and J 6 bases; nucleotides not matched to a gene: 16. As DNA, the CDR3 is TGTGCCAGCTCCACCATACGGGGGGGGGCCCTGGATACGCAGTATTTT. This gives the protein CASSTIRGGALDTQYF.

This clonotype was counted only a few times. The chain has TRBV7-6 and TRBJ2-3, with D possibly being TRBD1 (6 bases). This CDR3 has 17 residues. The germline V gene has CDR1 SGHVS and CDR2 FNYEAQ. Deletions cut 5 bases from V and 4 bases from J, with 22 bases between. The CDR3 protein is CASSPGVGTLRADTQYF. The CDR3 bases are TGTGCCAGCAGCCCAGGGGTAGGGACGCTACGGGCAGATACGCAGTATTTT. Looking up the rest from reference TRBV7-6 and TRBJ2-3 gives the full variable domain: GAGVSQSPRYKVTKRGQDVALRCDPISGHVSLYWYRQALGQGPEFLTYFNYEAQQDKSGLPNDRFSAERPEGSISTLTIQRTEQRDSAMYRCASSPGVGTLRADTQYFGPGTRLTVL.

This chain connects TRBV7-9 to TRBJ2-1, with a possible D match to TRBD1 (6 bases). This CDR3 spans 15 amino acids. Germline assignment: CDR1 SEHNR and CDR2 FQNEAQ (reference sequence). Trimming shortened V by 3 bases and J by 5 bases, and 14 bases separated the two germline ends. The CDR3, as DNA: TGTGCCAGCAGCTTTGTGGGGGCCGGGGACAATGAGCAGTTCTTC. Translating gives CASSFVGAGDNEQFF.

This clonotype was recorded only once. The junction does not match germline at one end; this may be a read error. The V call is TRBV27, the J call TRBJ1-4; no definite D call. Germline V CDR1 and CDR2: MNHEY, SMNVEV (reference sequence). The length of the CDR3 is 14 residues. Written as DNA, the CDR3 is TGTGCCAGCAGTTTCTCCGGAACTAATGGAAAACTGTTTTTT. This encodes CASSFSGTNGKLFF.

The chain uses TRBV13 and TRBJ1-5, with D perhaps matching TRBD1 (5 bases). With 0 bases removed from V and 8 bases from J, the gap between germline ends came to 8 bases. CDR1 and CDR2 from the germline V gene are PRHDT and FYEKMQ (reference sequence). This CDR3 contains 13 residues. CDR3: CASSLGPREPQHF. DNA for the CDR3: TGTGCCAGCAGCTTAGGTCCCAGGGAGCCCCAGCATTTT. The variable domain in full, with the rest retrieved from reference TRBV13 and TRBJ1-5, is AAGVIQSPRHLIKEKRETATLKCYPIPRHDTVYWYQQGPGQDPQFLISFYEKMQSDKGSIPDRFSAQQFSDYHSELNMSSLELGDSALYFCASSLGPREPQHFGDGTRLSIL.

This chain connects TRBV7-2 to TRBJ1-2; TRBD1 agrees at 10 bases. CDR3 size: 15 residues. V trimming: 5 bases; J trimming: 8 bases; junction bases outside the gene matches: 11. The V gene's germline CDR1 is SGHTA and CDR2 FQGNSA. CDR3 in amino acids: CASSRHGQGGLGYTF. For the CDR3, the DNA is TGTGCCAGCAGCCGCCATGGACAGGGGGGCTTAGGCTACACCTTC. Filled out from reference TRBV7-2 and TRBJ1-2, the complete variable domain reads GAGVSQSPSNKVTEKGKDVELRCDPISGHTALYWYRQSLGQGLEFLIYFQGNSAPDKSGLPSDRFSAERTGGSVSTLTIQRTQQEDSAVYLCASSRHGQGGLGYTFGSGTRLTVV.

This clonotype showed up just a few times. The chain recombines TRBV30 with TRBJ2-7, with 10 positions matching TRBD1. The V segment lost 5 bases and the J segment 5 bases; nucleotides outside the gene matches: 9. Per the germline V gene, CDR1 is GTSNPN and CDR2 is SVGIG (reference sequence). CDR3 size: 14 residues. The CDR3, as DNA: TGTGCCTGGTCGTTCGGGACAGGGGCCCACGAGCAGTACTTC. As protein: CAWSFGTGAHEQYF.

This clonotype has just a few counts. The chain links TRBV3-1 to TRBJ2-5, with TRBD2 identical over 8 bases. Germline CDR1 reads LGHDT; CDR2 reads YNNKEL (reference sequence). CDR3 length: 17 amino acids. The junction had 12 bases not matched to a gene; V was cut back by 4 bases and J by 2 bases. CDR3 nucleotides: TGTGCCAGCAGCCTCCTATTTGAGGGGACTAGGCAAGAGACCCAGTACTTC. Its translation is CASSLLFEGTRQETQYF.

The genes are TRBV6-1 and TRBJ1-1, with a weak D call TRBD1 (5 bases). V gave up 2 bases and J gave up 6 bases, with 10 bases separating them. Germline CDR1 and CDR2: MNHNS and SASEGT. This CDR3 is built from 13 residues. The CDR3 DNA reads TGTGCCAGCAGTGAATTCTACAGGCCTGAAGCTTTCTTT. Its translation: CASSEFYRPEAFF.

This chain links TRBV24-1 with TRBJ2-3; D may be TRBD1 (6 bases). Germline CDR1 and CDR2: KGHDR and SFDVKD. The V gene lost 7 bases and the J gene lost 2 bases, with 12 bases spanning the gap. The CDR3 extends over 14 amino acids. In DNA form, the CDR3 reads TGTGCCACCAGATCGACAGGTGACACAGATACGCAGTATTTT. Translation: CATRSTGDTDTQYF.

V usage is TRBV20-1 and J usage is TRBJ2-7, with 9 bases aligning to TRBD1. There are 14 residues in the CDR3. Germline assignment: CDR1 DFQATT and CDR2 SNEGSKA (reference sequence). The trim removed 1 base at V and 4 bases at J, leaving 5 bases unmatched. CDR3 in DNA: TGCAGTGCTAGAGCCCGGGACAGGGCATACGAGCAGTACTTC. Translation gives CSARARDRAYEQYF.

This clonotype has ten or more counts. The J gene is TRBJ2-7, the V gene TRBV20-1; a weak D match, TRBD1 (5 bases). The germline V and J ends were trimmed by 4 bases and 5 bases, with 18 bases remaining between them. There are 14 residues in the CDR3. In germline, CDR1 is DFQATT, CDR2 SNEGSKA (reference sequence). The CDR3, as DNA: TGCAGTGCTACCCCCATCCAGGGTGACGACGAGCAGTACTTC. This encodes CSATPIQGDDEQYF.

The V call is TRBV21-1, the J call TRBJ2-5; the table assigns TRBD1, which was not confirmed against the DNA. TRBV21-1 is a recognized pseudogene. The CDR3 runs to 18 residues. The chain's CDR3 is CASSKGRIYRESQETQYF. CDR3 nucleotide sequence: TGTGCCAGCAGCAAAGGGAGAATTTACAGGGAATCCCAAGAGACCCAGTACTTC.

This clonotype has just a few counts. This chain uses TRBV3-1 with TRBJ2-7, with D maybe TRBD2 (7 bases). Germline V gene data show CDR1 as LGHDT and CDR2 as YNNKEL (reference sequence). The CDR3 spans 15 residues. V was clipped by 1 base and J by 5 bases, with 15 bases between them. The CDR3 nucleotides read TGTGCCAGCAGCCAAGCAGCAGCGGGGACAAACGAGCAGTACTTC. Translating it yields CASSQAAAGTNEQYF.

This clonotype has only a few counts. The chain has TRBV2 and TRBJ1-5; D is undetermined. Trimming shortened V by 5 bases and J by 0 bases, and 29 bases separated the two germline ends. The CDR3 sequence is 21 residues long. Germline V gives CDR1 SNHLY, CDR2 FYNNEI. The DNA of the CDR3 is TGTGCCAGCAGTTCCCCTCCCGGTTTCGTGCGGCTTCCATATAGCAATCAGCCCCAGCATTTT. This codes for CASSSPPGFVRLPYSNQPQHF.

This clonotype has just a few counts. The chain has TRBV7-3 and TRBJ2-2; 10 nucleotides align to TRBD2. J lost 4 bases, V lost 4 bases, and 3 bases had no gene match. CDR3 length: 15 residues. Germline V gene data show CDR1 as SGHTA and CDR2 as FQGTGA. In DNA form, the CDR3 reads TGTGCCAGCAGCTCTAGCGGGGGCCTCACCGGGGAGCTGTTTTTT. Translation: CASSSSGGLTGELFF.

This clonotype was observed a few times. This chain's CDR3 is CASSEAQGRRSPLHF. The CDR3 DNA reads as TGTGCCAGCAGCGAGGCCCAGGGTAGGAGATCACCCCTCCACTTT. This chain uses TRBV9 with TRBJ1-6; possible D gene TRBD1, 5 bases. Trimming shortened V by 3 bases and J by 10 bases, and 17 bases separated the two germline ends. The CDR3 is 15 residues long. The germline V gene has CDR1 SGDLS and CDR2 YYNGEE.

The chain links TRBV24-1 to TRBJ2-1, with 9 bases fitting TRBD1. The germline V gene has CDR1 KGHDR and CDR2 SFDVKD. The ends lost 4 bases at V and 1 base at J; junction bases unmatched: 19. The CDR3 length is 21 residues. CDR3 in DNA: TGTGCCACCAGTGACCCAACCCCAGCCGGGCGACAGGGGGTATCCTACAATGAGCAGTTCTTC. The encoded protein is CATSDPTPAGRQGVSYNEQFF.

This clonotype has just a few counts. The chain carries TRBV13 and TRBJ2-3; D is undetermined. Trimming removed 4 bases at V and 4 bases at J, with 6 bases between. The CDR3 runs to 12 residues. Germline CDR1 is PRHDT and CDR2 is FYEKMQ (reference sequence). The CDR3 here is CASSYTADTQYF. CDR3 nucleotides: TGTGCCAGCAGCTACACGGCAGATACGCAGTATTTT.

V and J are TRBV7-9 and TRBJ2-7, with D possibly being TRBD1 or TRBD2 (7 bases each). This CDR3 has 13 amino acids. Germline CDR1 is SEHNR and CDR2 is FQNEAQ (reference sequence). Trimming pared 6 bases from V and 4 bases from J, leaving 13 bases between. CDR3 bases: TGTGCCAGCAGAGACCAGGGGGGGTACGAGCAGTACGTC. Translated: CASRDQGGYEQYV.

This clonotype appeared many times. CDR3 residues: CASSLRDRGHTQYF. CDR3 nucleotide sequence: TGTGCCAGCAGTTTGCGGGACAGGGGACATACGCAGTATTTT. The V call is TRBV27, the J call TRBJ2-3, with 10 positions matching TRBD1. V lost 3 bases, J lost 7 bases, and 4 bases stayed unmatched. The CDR3 runs 14 residues. Germline CDR1 and CDR2: MNHEY and SMNVEV (reference sequence).

A few counts support this clonotype. The chain combines TRBV5-1 with TRBJ2-5; 8 positions agree with TRBD1. This CDR3 is 15 amino acids long. CDR1 is SGHRS and CDR2 is YFSETQ in the germline V gene. V trimming: 0 bases; J trimming: 2 bases; junction bases outside the gene matches: 3. The CDR3 bases are TGCGCCAGCAGCTTGGGACAGGGGACACAAGAGACCCAGTACTTC. This codes for CASSLGQGTQETQYF.

In DNA form, the CDR3 reads TGTGCCAGCAGCCTCACGGGGGGTTCCTACGAGCAGTACGTC. Amino acid sequence: CASSLTGGSYEQYV. V gene TRBV6-2 or TRBV6-3 combines with J gene TRBJ2-7; 7 bases map to TRBD2. This CDR3 comprises 14 residues. CDR1 is MNHEY, CDR2 SVGEGT, per germline. With 6 bases clipped from V and 1 base from J, the junction kept 6 bases outside the gene matches.

The chain carries TRBV30 and TRBJ2-1, with D possibly TRBD1 on 6 matching bases. The CDR3 is 14 residues long. The ends were cut back, 1 base at V and 9 bases at J, with 16 bases in the middle. Germline V gene sequence: CDR1 GTSNPN, CDR2 SVGIG (reference sequence). This CDR3 is CAWSEWGLGGEQFF. CDR3 DNA sequence: TGTGCCTGGAGTGAGTGGGGGCTAGGCGGTGAGCAGTTCTTC.

This chain uses TRBV15 with TRBJ2-7; no firm D call. There are 15 residues in the CDR3. Trimming cost V 5 bases and J 0 bases, with 14 bases left between them. CDR1 is LNHNV and CDR2 is YYDKDF in the germline V gene (reference sequence). The CDR3 region has the DNA TGTGCCACCAGCCTGGGGTCCCAGAGCTCCTACGAGCAGTACGTC. Translating it yields CATSLGSQSSYEQYV.

The chain links TRBV20-1 to TRBJ2-3; 9 nucleotides line up with TRBD1. The CDR3 extends over 16 amino acids. The J segment lost 4 bases and the V segment lost 1 base, leaving 9 bases of the junction unmatched. Germline values: CDR1 DFQATT, CDR2 SNEGSKA (reference sequence). CDR3 nucleotides: TGCAGTGCTAGAGTAGTCGACAGGGGGAGCCCAGATACGCAGTATTTT. Translation gives CSARVVDRGSPDTQYF.

This clonotype was observed a handful of times. This chain uses TRBV4-3 with TRBJ2-1; D might be TRBD1 or TRBD2, each matching 5 bases. This CDR3 comprises 17 residues. Trimming left V 1 base short and J 3 bases short, with 16 bases between. CDR1 and CDR2 (germline): LGHNA, YSLEER. The CDR3 sequence: CASSQVRSGGDYNEQFF. For the CDR3, the DNA is TGCGCCAGCAGCCAAGTAAGGTCTGGGGGTGACTACAATGAGCAGTTCTTC.

This clonotype showed up just a few times. This chain connects TRBV7-3 to TRBJ2-7; no reliable D call. The CDR3 has 13 residues. Trimming shortened V by 3 bases and J by 3 bases, and 9 bases separated the two germline ends. Germline CDR1 is SGHTA and CDR2 is FQGTGA. The CDR3 bases are TGTGCCAGCAGCTTCGCTAGGTTCTACGAGCAGTACTTC. It translates to CASSFARFYEQYF.

This clonotype occurred a few times. The J gene is TRBJ2-2, the V gene TRBV4-2; 14 bases are a match to TRBD2. The J segment lost 6 bases and the V segment lost 4 bases, leaving 10 bases of the junction unmatched. The CDR3 has 18 amino acids. Germline V lookup: CDR1 LGHNA, CDR2 YNFKEQ. The CDR3 nucleotides are TGTGCCAGCAGCCGAAAGACTAGCGGGGGGGCCTATGCCGGGGAGCTGTTTTTT. It yields the protein CASSRKTSGGAYAGELFF.

In this sample, this clonotype turned up a few times. The gene calls are TRBV20-1 and TRBJ2-1; weak D call: TRBD2 (5 bases). The V end was cut by 3 bases, the J end by 6 bases, with 9 bases between. The CDR3 loop spans 12 amino acids. Germline values: CDR1 DFQATT, CDR2 SNEGSKA (reference sequence). CDR3 bases: TGCAGTGCTAGGCGGGTGAGCAATGAGCAGTTCTTC. As protein: CSARRVSNEQFF.

This clonotype was seen a few times. The chain links TRBV2 to TRBJ2-1; possible D gene TRBD2, 5 bases. Deletions cut 6 bases from V and 4 bases from J, with 10 bases between. The CDR3 runs 13 residues. The germline V gene encodes CDR1 SNHLY and CDR2 FYNNEI. The CDR3 loop reads CASRDSGYNEQFF. DNA for the CDR3: TGTGCCAGCAGGGACTCGGGATACAATGAGCAGTTCTTC. Using reference TRBV2 and TRBJ2-1 for the parts outside the CDR3, the full variable domain is EPEVTQTPSHQVTQMGQEVILRCVPISNHLYFYWYRQILGQKVEFLVSFYNNEISEKSEIFDDQFSVERPDGSNFTLKIRSTKLEDSAMYFCASRDSGYNEQFFGPGTRLTVL.